This T cell receptor (beta chain) derives from a study of cytomegalovirus exposure and HLA in healthy donors. V was pared by 0 bases and J by 0 bases, with 5 bases between. CDR3 size: 14 residues. Germline V gene data show CDR1 as SGDLS and CDR2 as YYNGEE. Both 60 Vbeta primers and 13 Jbeta primers went into the PCR. The repertoire was sequenced with immunoSEQ multiplex PCR; TCRdb's copy has only in-frame clones and lacks some. The sample has roughly 130,000 clones, over 70% seen once; the top ten hold about 1.8%. V is TRBV9 and J is TRBJ2-3, with D hard to call. Specimen: PBMCs. The receptor's source is a woman aged 40 to 50 in good health and CMV-seronegative. CDR3 nucleotides: TGTGCCAGCAGCGTAGGCACTAGCACAGATACGCAGTATTTT. Translated, it gives CASSVGTSTDTQYF.